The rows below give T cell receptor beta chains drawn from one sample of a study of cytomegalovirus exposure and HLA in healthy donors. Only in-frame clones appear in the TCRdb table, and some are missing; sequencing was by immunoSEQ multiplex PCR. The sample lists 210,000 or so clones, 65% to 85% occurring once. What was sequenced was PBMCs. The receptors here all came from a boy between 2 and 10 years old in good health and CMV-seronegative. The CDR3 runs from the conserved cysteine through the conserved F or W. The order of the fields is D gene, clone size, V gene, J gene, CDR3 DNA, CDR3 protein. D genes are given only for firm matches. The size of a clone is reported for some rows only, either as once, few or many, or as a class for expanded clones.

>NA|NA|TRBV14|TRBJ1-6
TGTGCCAGCAGCCAAGTTGACAGATATAATTCACCCCTCCACTTT
CASSQVDRYNSPLHF
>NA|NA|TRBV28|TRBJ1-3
TGTGCCAGCAGTTTACCATGGACAGCTGGAAACACCATATATTTT
CASSLPWTAGNTIYF
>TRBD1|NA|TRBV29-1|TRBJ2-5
TGCAGCGTTGCTGGGACAGGGGGGACAGAGACCCAGTACTTC
CSVAGTGGTETQYF
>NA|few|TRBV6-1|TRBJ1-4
TGTGCCAGCCCCGCAACTAATGAAAAACTGTTTTTT
CASPATNEKLFF
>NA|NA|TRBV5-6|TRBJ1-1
TGTGCCAGCAGCTCGTATGACAGGTATCCGGCTGAAGCTTTCTTT
CASSSYDRYPAEAFF
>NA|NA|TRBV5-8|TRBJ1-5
TGTGCCAGCAGCTTGGTCCTTGGCAATCAGCCCCAGCATTTT
CASSLVLGNQPQHF
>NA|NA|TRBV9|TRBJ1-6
TGTGCCAGCCGAAGGGATGACAGTAATTCACCCCTCCACTTT
CASRRDDSNSPLHF
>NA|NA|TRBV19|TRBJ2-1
TGTGCCAGTAGTATTACAGGCTACTTTGATGATGAGCAGTTCTTC
CASSITGYFDDEQFF
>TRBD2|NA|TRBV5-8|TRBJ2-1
TGTGCCAGCAGCTTGAGGGAGCGGGAGGGCCTGAATGAGCAGTTCTTC
CASSLREREGLNEQFF
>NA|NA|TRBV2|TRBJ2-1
TGTGCCAGCAGTGAAGAAAACTTCTTGAGCTCCTACAATGAGCAGTTCTTC
CASSEENFLSSYNEQFF
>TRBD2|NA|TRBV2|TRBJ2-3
TGTGCCGGATTGGTAGCGGGAGATCGTGTTACGCAGTATTTT
CAGLVAGDRVTQYF
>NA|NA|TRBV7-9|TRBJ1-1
TGTGCCAGCAGCCCCCGGGAGGGGGATAGCACTGAAGCTTTCTTT
CASSPREGDSTEAFF
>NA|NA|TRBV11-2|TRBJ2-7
TGTGCCAGCAGCTTAGGTTCTCCGGGGTCCTACGAGCAGTACTTC
CASSLGSPGSYEQYF
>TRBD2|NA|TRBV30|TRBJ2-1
TGTGCCTGGAGTGTACTTAGCGGGAGACAGGCCAATGAGCAGTTCTTC
CAWSVLSGRQANEQFF
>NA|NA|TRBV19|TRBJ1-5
TGTGCCAGTACGCGGGGGCAGGGGAGTCAGCCCCAGCATTTT
CASTRGQGSQPQHF
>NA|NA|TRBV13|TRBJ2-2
TGTGCCAGCACCGGTAAACAGGGCAGATTGGCGGGGGAGCTGTTTTTT
CASTGKQGRLAGELFF
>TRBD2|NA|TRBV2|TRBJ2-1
TGTGCCAGCAACGGACTAGCGGGAGGGATTTCCTACAATGAGCAGTTCTTC
CASNGLAGGISYNEQFF
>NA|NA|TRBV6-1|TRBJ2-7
TGTGCCAGCAGTGACCCCCGGCGGGGGCTTAACGAGCAGTACTTC
CASSDPRRGLNEQYF
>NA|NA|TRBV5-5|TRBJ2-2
TGTGCCAGCCTCAAGGGGCGGTCAGTGAACACCGGGGAGCTGTTTTTT
CASLKGRSVNTGELFF
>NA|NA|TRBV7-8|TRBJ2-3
TGTGCCACCGGCGAGATAGCGGATACGCAGTATTTT
CATGEIADTQYF
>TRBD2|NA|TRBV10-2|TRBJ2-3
TGCGCCAGCAGTGAGGAAGCGGGGGGAAGCACAGATACGCAGTATTTT
CASSEEAGGSTDTQYF
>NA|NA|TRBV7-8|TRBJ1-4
TGTGCCAGCAGCTTCGACAGATCAACTAATGAAAAACTGTTTTTT
CASSFDRSTNEKLFF
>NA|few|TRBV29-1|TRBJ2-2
TGCAGCGTTGGAGTCTCTGGGGAGCTGTTTTTT
CSVGVSGELFF
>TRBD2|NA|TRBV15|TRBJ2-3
TGTGCCACCAGCAGATCTCCGGGACTAGCGGGAGATACGCAGTATTTT
CATSRSPGLAGDTQYF
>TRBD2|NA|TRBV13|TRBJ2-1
TGTGCCAGCAGCTCGGGGACTAGCGGGGGATTCTCCTACAATGAGCAGTTCTTC
CASSSGTSGGFSYNEQFF
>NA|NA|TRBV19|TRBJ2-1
TGTGCCAGTAGTATTTCTAGTTTCGCCAACAATGAGCAGTTCTTC
CASSISSFANNEQFF
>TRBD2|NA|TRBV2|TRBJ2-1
TGTGCCAGCAGACTAGCGTCCCAGTCTAATGAGCAGTTCTTC
CASRLASQSNEQFF
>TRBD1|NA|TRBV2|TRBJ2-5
TGTGCCAGCAGTCGGGACAGGGAAGAGACCCAGTACTTC
CASSRDREETQYF
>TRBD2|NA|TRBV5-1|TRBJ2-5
TGCGCCAGCAGCGTAAGCGGGGGGCAAGAGACCCAGTACTTC
CASSVSGGQETQYF
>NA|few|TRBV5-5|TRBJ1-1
TGTGCCAGTAGGAACACTGAAGCTTTCTTT
CASRNTEAFF
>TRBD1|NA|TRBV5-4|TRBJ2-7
TGTGCCAGCAGCTTGGTCCGGGACAGGGGCTCCTACGAGCAGTACTTC
CASSLVRDRGSYEQYF
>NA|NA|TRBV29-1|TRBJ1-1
TGCAGCGTTGAAAAGCGGATTTACGGTGAAGCTTTCTTT
CSVEKRIYGEAFF
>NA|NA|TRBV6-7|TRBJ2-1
TGTGCCAGCAGTTACCCGGGTCTGGGGGGGCAGTTCTTC
CASSYPGLGGQFF
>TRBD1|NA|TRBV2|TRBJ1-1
TGTGCCAGCAGCCCGACAGGGGGCATGGCTGAAGCTTTCTTT
CASSPTGGMAEAFF
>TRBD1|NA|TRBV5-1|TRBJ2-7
TGCGCCAGCAGCTTTTTAGGGCCGACAGGGGTCTACGAGCAGTACTTC
CASSFLGPTGVYEQYF
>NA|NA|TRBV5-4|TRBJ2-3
TGTGCCAGCAGCTGGCACGGGGGGCGCACAGATACGCAGTATTTT
CASSWHGGRTDTQYF
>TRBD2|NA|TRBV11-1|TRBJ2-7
TGTGCCAGCAGCCCCTGGACTAGCGGGGGGCAGAGCGAGCAGTACTTC
CASSPWTSGGQSEQYF
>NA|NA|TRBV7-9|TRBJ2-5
TGTGCCAGCAGCTTAGGTCCAGGGGCGGGTGAGACCCAGTACTTC
CASSLGPGAGETQYF
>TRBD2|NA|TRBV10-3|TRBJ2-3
TGTGCCATCAGTGAGCAGGGACTAGCGGGGGGGCGTACGCAGTATTTT
CAISEQGLAGGRTQYF
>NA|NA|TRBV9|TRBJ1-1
TGTGCCAGCAGCGTAGCTGGCAACACTGAAGCTTTCTTT
CASSVAGNTEAFF
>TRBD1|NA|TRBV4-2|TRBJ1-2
TGTGCCAGCAGCCAAGAGACAGGGAACTATGGCTACACCTTC
CASSQETGNYGYTF
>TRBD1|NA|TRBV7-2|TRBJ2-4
TGTGCCAGCAGCTCTGGGACAGGAAGGATTGTGGCCAAAAACATTCAGTACTTC
CASSSGTGRIVAKNIQYF
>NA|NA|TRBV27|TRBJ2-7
TGTGCCAGCAGTTTAACGGTAGAGGGAGTGATGTACGAGCAGTACTTC
CASSLTVEGVMYEQYF
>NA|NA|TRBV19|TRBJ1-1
TGTGCCAGTAGTATGAGGAATTGGATCTCTGAAGCTTTCTTT
CASSMRNWISEAFF
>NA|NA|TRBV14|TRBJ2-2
TGTGCCAGCAGCAGCGGAAGGAACACCGGGGAGCTGTTTTTT
CASSSGRNTGELFF
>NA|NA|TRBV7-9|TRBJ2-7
TGTGCCAGCAGCTCGCTCGGTGGGAGTCTCGACGAGCAGTACTTC
CASSSLGGSLDEQYF
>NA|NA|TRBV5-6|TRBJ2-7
TGTGCCAGCAGCTTCCCCCTGAGAGCCCCACGCGAGCAGTACTTC
CASSFPLRAPREQYF
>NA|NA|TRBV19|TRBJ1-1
TGTGCCAGTACCTTAACACGTGGTACAGTCTTCTCTGAAGCTTTCTTT
CASTLTRGTVFSEAFF
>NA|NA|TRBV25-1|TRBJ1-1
TGTGCCAGCAGCCGGACAGCCGGGAGGGGGGACACTGAAGCTTTCTTT
CASSRTAGRGDTEAFF
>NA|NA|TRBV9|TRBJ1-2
TGTGCCAGCAGCCGGGATTTCACAAATGGCTACACCTTC
CASSRDFTNGYTF
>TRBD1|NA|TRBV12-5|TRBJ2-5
TGTGCTAGTGGTCGGCCTCGGGACAGCATTTTGAAGGACCAAGAGACCCAGTACTTC
CASGRPRDSILKDQETQYF
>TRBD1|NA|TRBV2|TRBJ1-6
TGTGCCAGCAGGCCGACAGGGGGTTTTTGGAATTCACCCCTCCACTTT
CASRPTGGFWNSPLHF
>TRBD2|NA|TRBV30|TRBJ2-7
TGTGCCTGGAGTGTAGGCAAGACTAGCGGCTACGAGCAGTACTTC
CAWSVGKTSGYEQYF
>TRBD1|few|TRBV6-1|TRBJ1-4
TGTGCCAGCAGTGAACTGGGACAGGCACAGGTTGAAAAACTGTTTTTT
CASSELGQAQVEKLFF
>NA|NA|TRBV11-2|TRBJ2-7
TGTGCCAGCCCCTGGGGCTGGGAGTACTTC
CASPWGWEYF
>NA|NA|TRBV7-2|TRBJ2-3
TGTGCCAGCAGCTTACAGGACTATCCCACAGATACGCAGTATTTT
CASSLQDYPTDTQYF
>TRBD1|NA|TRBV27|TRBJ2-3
TGTGCCACAAAGACAGGGAATTCATTAACGGATACGCAGTATTTT
CATKTGNSLTDTQYF
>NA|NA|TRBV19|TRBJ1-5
TGTGCCAGTAGTCTGGCGGGGGATCAGCCCCAGCATTTT
CASSLAGDQPQHF
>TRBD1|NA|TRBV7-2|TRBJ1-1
TGTGCCAGCAGCGCCGGGACAGTGAACACTGAAGCTTTCTTT
CASSAGTVNTEAFF